The sequence of this T cell receptor (beta chain) was determined in a study of blood T cell repertoires in COVID-19. The overall study: The study drew acute and convalescent COVID-19 samples from the United States, Italy and Spain. T cells, B-cell-depleted T cells, or PBMCs supplied cDNA or gDNA.

Original analysis: Researchers report that nucleated cell counts were estimated from reference gene primer amplification. This table comes from immunoSEQ multiplex PCR, and its TCRdb copy is limited to in-frame clones, with some not included. V and J calls and clone size come straight from that table; D and trimming were deduced from the DNA. The table records over 85,000 clones, about 90% of them present only once. V was shortened by 8 bases and J by 4 bases, with 20 bases between the two germline ends. The CDR3 extends over 16 amino acids. Germline V gene data show CDR1 as MNHEY and CDR2 as SMNVEV (reference sequence).

The sequenced material came from peripheral blood. This sequence joins TRBV27 and TRBJ2-2; D possibly corresponds to TRBD1 (6 bases). This TCR came from a woman aged 65 to 85 with acute or convalescent COVID-19. The CDR3 DNA follows: TGTGCCAGCCGGAGGTGGGGGCGAGGAATCACCGGGGAGCTGTTTTTT. This codes for CASRRWGRGITGELFF.